The T cell receptor beta chain under discussion was sequenced for a study of T cells after yellow fever vaccination. This clonotype was counted between two and nine times. Using its own MiXCR run on the 5' RACE reads, TCRdb lists one record per CDR3 protein. The sample yields approximately 110,000 distinct CDR3 sequences, around 7.4% seen once. This CDR3 spans 12 amino acids. V was trimmed by 0 bases and J by 10 bases, leaving 9 bases between them. Per germline, CDR1 MNHEY and CDR2 SVGEGT. This sequence was found in a man between 18 and 29 years old who received the YFV17D yellow fever vaccine. The chain recombines TRBV6-2 or TRBV6-3 with TRBJ2-5, with D unresolved. The sample in question was CD4+ T cells sorted from PBMCs, obtained 9 to 10 days after the first yellow fever vaccination. CDR3: CASSYSGSDQYF. The CDR3 coding sequence is TGTGCCAGCAGTTACTCAGGAAGCGACCAGTACTTC.